The 17 T cell receptor beta chains given below trace back to one sample, sequenced in a study of blood T cell repertoires in COVID-19. Profiling relied on immunoSEQ multiplex PCR, and the TCRdb table lists in-frame clones only, not all of them. Of approximately 280,000 clones detected, approximately 84% appear once; the ten largest clones hold roughly 1.5%. The sample taken for sequencing was peripheral blood. These receptor sequences come from a human donor with COVID-19, enrolled during active disease. The donor label of this sample is uncertain.

Here the CDR3 reads CASSSDSIPGNTIYF. DNA of the CDR3: TGTGCCAGCAGTTCTGACAGCATCCCTGGAAACACCATATATTTT. V and J are TRBV6-2 or TRBV6-3 and TRBJ1-3, with D tentatively TRBD1 (5 bases). Between the trimmed V and J ends, which lost 4 bases and 2 bases, there was a span of 12 bases. Looked up from germline, CDR1 is MNHEY and CDR2 is SVGEGT. The length of the CDR3 is 15 residues.

The chain uses TRBV6-5 and TRBJ1-1, with a possible D match to TRBD1 (6 bases). The V end lost 5 bases, the J end lost 4 bases, and 17 bases lay between the germline ends. The CDR3 totals 15 residues. The germline CDR1 and CDR2 sequences are MNHEY and SVGAGI. CDR3 protein: CASSRGQRWGTEAFF. In nucleotides, the CDR3 is TGTGCCAGCAGTCGAGGACAGCGCTGGGGCACTGAAGCTTTCTTT.

Here the CDR3 DNA reads TGTGCCAGCAGTTACCTGACAGGAACCTATAATTCACCCCTCCACTTT. This codes for CASSYLTGTYNSPLHF. The chain carries TRBV28 and TRBJ1-6; a weak D match, TRBD1 (6 bases). The V gene's germline CDR1 is MDHEN and CDR2 SYDVKM. The CDR3 sequence is 16 residues long. The V end lost 4 bases, the J end lost 2 bases, and 12 bases lay between the germline ends. Filled out from reference TRBV28 and TRBJ1-6, the complete variable domain reads DVKVTQSSRYLVKRTGEKVFLECVQDMDHENMFWYRQDPGLGLRLIYFSYDVKMKEKGDIPEGYSVSREKKERFSLILESASTNQTSMYLCASSYLTGTYNSPLHFGNGTRLTVT.

V gene TRBV7-9 combines with J gene TRBJ1-6; possibly TRBD1 for D (5 bases). CDR1 is SEHNR, CDR2 FQNEAQ, per germline (reference sequence). This CDR3 comprises 15 residues. Trimming cost V 5 bases and J 7 bases, with 15 bases left between them. CDR3 nucleotides: TGTGCCAGCAGCGGACCAGGGTCCGGGAATTCACCCCTCCACTTT. This codes for CASSGPGSGNSPLHF.

The chain has TRBV7-9 and TRBJ1-1; 7 nucleotides agree with TRBD1. The CDR3 covers 15 residues. Germline loops: CDR1 SEHNR, CDR2 FQNEAQ (reference sequence). V was clipped by 1 base and J by 4 bases; unmatched bases: 6. The DNA for the CDR3 is TGTGCCAGCAGCTTAGAGGGTAGGGGGCCCACTGAAGCTTTCTTT. It encodes CASSLEGRGPTEAFF. Supplemented by reference TRBV7-9 and TRBJ1-1, the full variable domain reads DTGVSQNPRHKITKRGQNVTFRCDPISEHNRLYWYRQTLGQGPEFLTYFQNEAQLEKSRLLSDRFSAERPKGSFSTLEIQRTEQGDSAMYLCASSLEGRGPTEAFFGQGTRLTVV.

CDR3 loop: CSASQGRGRMLTDTQYF. The CDR3 DNA reads TGCAGTGCTAGTCAGGGCCGCGGGAGGATGTTGACAGATACGCAGTATTTT. The V call is TRBV20-1, the J call TRBJ2-3; TRBD2 matches at 8 bases. Unmatched junction bases numbered 14, after V lost 3 bases and J lost 3 bases. The CDR3 has 17 residues. Germline CDR1 DFQATT, CDR2 SNEGSKA (reference sequence).

The chain is built from TRBV10-1 and TRBJ1-5; a weak D match, TRBD1 (6 bases). In germline, CDR1 is WNHNN, CDR2 SYGVQD (reference sequence). The CDR3 has 11 amino acids. Trimming pared 10 bases from V and 15 bases from J, leaving 19 bases between. The CDR3 coding sequence is TGCGCCACCTTTCACAGGGAAAGAGGGCATTTT. Translation gives CATFHRERGHF.

The chain recombines TRBV28 with TRBJ1-2; D unresolved. V gave up 5 bases and J gave up 2 bases, with 3 bases separating them. CDR3 size: 11 residues. Germline V gene lookup returns CDR1 MDHEN and CDR2 SYDVKM. The CDR3 DNA sequence: TGTGCCAGCAGTGGCAACTATGGCTACACCTTC. This codes for CASSGNYGYTF.

The chain couples TRBV5-1 to TRBJ1-1, with D possibly being TRBD1 (6 bases). V lost 3 bases and J lost 3, with 18 bases in between. Germline CDR1 reads SGHRS; CDR2 reads YFSETQ. This CDR3 is built from 16 residues. CDR3 residues: CASSWEQGPKDTEAFF. The CDR3 DNA reads TGCGCCAGCAGCTGGGAACAGGGTCCAAAGGACACTGAAGCTTTCTTT.

V is TRBV4-3 and J is TRBJ2-2, with 8 bases that match TRBD2. The CDR3 contains 15 residues. V was pared by 3 bases and J by 6 bases, with 6 bases of the junction left unmatched. CDR1 is LGHNA, CDR2 YSLEER, per germline. In nucleotides, the CDR3 is TGCGCCAGCAGCCAGGAAGAGCGGGGGCCCGGGGAGCTGTTTTTT. As protein: CASSQEERGPGELFF.

The gene calls are TRBV28 and TRBJ2-5; perhaps TRBD1 as D (5 bases). The germline CDR1 and CDR2 sequences are MDHEN and SYDVKM. The CDR3 is made up of 21 amino acids. Trimming pared 1 base from V and 0 bases from J, leaving 27 bases between. This CDR3 reads CASSLSRFRDSSSIDQETQYF. CDR3 DNA: TGTGCCAGCAGTTTATCCAGATTCAGGGATTCCTCTTCCATCGACCAAGAGACCCAGTACTTC.

This clone has a handful of counts. The rearrangement uses TRBV3-1 (or the pseudogene TRBV3-2) and TRBJ2-7; 8 nucleotides match TRBD1. The CDR3 length is 16 residues. Trimming at V came to 2 bases and at J to 3 bases, leaving 9 bases not matched to a gene. From germline, CDR1 is LGHDT and CDR2 YNNKEL (reference sequence). The CDR3 loop is CASSQPRGTGNYEQYF. The CDR3 coding sequence is TGTGCCAGCAGCCAACCACGGGGGACAGGAAACTACGAGCAGTACTTC.

The rearrangement links TRBV4-2 to TRBJ1-5; tentative D call: TRBD1 (6 bases). Germline lookup yields CDR1 LGHNA and CDR2 YNFKEQ. The V end lost 0 bases, the J end lost 3 bases, and 12 bases lay between the germline ends. The CDR3 extends over 16 amino acids. The CDR3 DNA reads as TGTGCCAGCAGCCAAGATTGGCGGACAGTCAATCAGCCCCAGCATTTT. It codes for CASSQDWRTVNQPQHF.

This clone occurred a few times. The chain links TRBV6-5 to TRBJ1-5; 8 bases align to TRBD1. Germline CDR1 is MNHEY and CDR2 is SVGAGI. The CDR3 sequence is 13 residues long. The ends lost 6 bases at V and 9 bases at J; junction bases unmatched: 7. The CDR3 loop is CASRRDRFGPQHF. CDR3 coding DNA: TGTGCCAGCAGACGGGACAGGTTCGGGCCCCAGCATTTT.

The V gene is TRBV23-1, the J gene TRBJ1-6; tentatively, D is TRBD1 (6 bases). TRBV23-1 is given ORF status, its function remaining uncertain. The CDR3 consists of 16 residues. V lost 7 bases and J 7 bases, leaving 20 bases between the germline ends. CDR3 sequence: CASTPQTRQANSPLHF. CDR3 coding DNA: TGCGCCAGCACTCCTCAAACGAGACAGGCAAATTCACCCCTCCACTTT.

The J gene is TRBJ2-1, the V gene TRBV7-3, with D maybe TRBD2 (6 bases). In germline, CDR1 is SGHTA, CDR2 FQGTGA. Between the trimmed V and J ends, which lost 4 bases and 5 bases, there was a span of 12 bases. The CDR3 runs 14 residues. CDR3 sequence reads: CASSWGLTDNEQFF. CDR3 nucleotides: TGTGCCAGCAGCTGGGGACTGACGGACAATGAGCAGTTCTTC.

This clone was picked up a small number of times. The chain combines TRBV6-5 with TRBJ2-5, with D maybe TRBD2 (6 bases). V was clipped by 8 bases and J by 4 bases, with 17 bases between them. The CDR3 runs 14 residues. Germline V gene lookup returns CDR1 MNHEY and CDR2 SVGAGI. Here the CDR3 DNA reads TGTGCCAGCCAACCCCGGGCGGGGTCAGAGACCCAGTACTTC. It specifies CASQPRAGSETQYF.